This TCR beta chain was documented in a study of cytomegalovirus exposure and HLA in healthy donors. On this clone itself: Its antigen is not identified.

V shed 0 bases and J 7 bases; nucleotides not matched to a gene: 6. The CDR3 has 15 amino acids. Per the germline V gene, CDR1 is MGHRA and CDR2 is YSYEKL. Only in-frame clones appear in the TCRdb table, and some are missing; sequencing was by immunoSEQ multiplex PCR. The sample gives some 130,000 clones, roughly four fifths of which show up once; about 32% is in the top ten. Study-level findings and limits: Researchers counted 150 to 200 TCR beta chains as cytomegalovirus-associated. In vitro checks showed that three CMV-associated chains really do target CMV antigens.

Sequenced input: PBMCs. This sequence was found in a young man in good health and CMV-seropositive. This chain uses TRBV4-1 with TRBJ1-5; 7 bases align to TRBD1. The CDR3 loop is CASSQERQGGQPQHF. CDR3 coding DNA: TGCGCCAGCAGCCAAGAGAGACAGGGTGGACAGCCCCAGCATTTT.